What follows describes a single TCR beta chain. Its matching antigen is unknown. Documented time point: week 5, during vaccination. The content of each vaccine dose was 300 ug of mutant IDH1 20-mer peptide, and topical imiquimod accompanied it. Profiled with immunoSEQ multiplex PCR; TCRdb holds only in-frame clones, not every one. The table lists roughly 51,000 clones, 75% to 85% of them singletons. This sample is drawn from a study of a mutant IDH1 vaccine in newly diagnosed glioma. V gave up 5 bases and J gave up 6 bases; unmatched junction bases: 5. This CDR3 contains 14 residues. Germline values: CDR1 SGHRS, CDR2 YFSETQ.

The gene calls are TRBV5-1 and TRBJ2-2; 9 bases line up with TRBD1. This TCR came from a man aged 25 to 40 with glioma. The sequencing here drew on PBMCs, taken from a glioma patient whose treatment included an IDH1 peptide vaccine. CDR3: CASRTTGGSGELFF. CDR3 coding DNA: TGCGCCAGCAGGACAACAGGGGGCTCCGGGGAGCTGTTTTTT.